The clone carrying this T cell receptor (beta chain) occurred many times. Antigen: not known. The V end lost 5 bases, the J end lost 10 bases, and 3 bases lay between the germline ends. CDR3 length: 9 residues. Germline lookup yields CDR1 SEHNR and CDR2 FQNEAQ (reference sequence). Enrolled ophthalmopathy patients presented with a Clinical Activity Score of at least 3, a NOSPECS grade of at least 4, and disease duration under 3 months. These data are taken from a study of T cells in Graves' hyperthyroidism and ophthalmopathy. Study observations and caveats: Most thyroid clonotypes expanded above 0.001 were also detected in blood.

From RNA transcripts, TCR beta CDR3 regions were amplified. The primer set for the first-round RT-PCR of the TCR CDR3 was HTBI. One entry per CDR3 protein, called by TCRdb with MiXCR from the multiplex PCR reads. Of under 500,000 distinct CDR3 sequences listed, around 15% are singletons. J is TRBJ2-1 and V is TRBV7-9; D gene ambiguous. The receptor was derived from a man in his forties or fifties with Graves' ophthalmopathy. Sample: blood. CDR3 residues: CASSAEQFF. The CDR3 DNA sequence: TGTGCCAGCAGCGCCGAGCAGTTCTTC.